The rows below give T cell receptor beta chains drawn from one sample of a study of blood T cells in healthy people across ages. TCRdb called the 5' RACE reads again in MiXCR, with one record for every CDR3 protein. The sample lists about 680,000 distinct CDR3 sequences, around 49% occurring once. Material: blood. The receptors were gathered from an older woman in good health. The CDR3 runs from the conserved cysteine through the conserved F or W. The D gene is left open where the match is weak. Rows may omit the clone size; those that give it use once, few, many or a size class.

cdr3_aa | cdr3_nt | j_call | d_call | clone_size | v_call
CAGKGEGASGYTF | TGTGCCGGCAAGGGGGAGGGGGCGTCTGGCTACACCTTC | TRBJ1-2 | TRBD1 | NA | TRBV9
CASSQGAEAYEQYF | TGTGCCAGCAGCCAAGGAGCAGAGGCCTACGAGCAGTACTTC | TRBJ2-7 | NA | few | TRBV4-2
CASSYTAGEAQYF | TGTGCCAGCAGTTACACGGCGGGTGAGGCCCAGTACTTC | TRBJ2-5 | NA | NA | TRBV6-5
CASSFGPASEDTQYF | TGTGCCAGCAGCTTCGGCCCGGCCTCGGAAGATACGCAGTATTTT | TRBJ2-3 | NA | NA | TRBV7-2
CASPSNRNTEAFF | TGTGCCAGCCCTTCGAACCGGAACACTGAAGCTTTCTTT | TRBJ1-1 | NA | NA | TRBV7-2
CSASRAGYGVNEQFF | TGCAGTGCTAGTAGGGCAGGGTACGGGGTCAATGAGCAGTTCTTC | TRBJ2-1 | NA | few | TRBV20-1
CASSDSHSGADTQYF | TGTGCCAGCAGTGACTCCCACTCCGGCGCAGATACGCAGTATTTT | TRBJ2-3 | NA | NA | TRBV6-4
CAGSSSGLGSYEQYF | TGTGCCGGCAGTTCCTCAGGGTTGGGCTCCTACGAGCAGTACTTC | TRBJ2-7 | NA | NA | TRBV6-6
CASSVGTPYEQYF | TGTGCCAGCAGTGTGGGAACGCCCTACGAGCAGTACTTC | TRBJ2-7 | NA | NA | TRBV28
CASSQDQGQAFF | TGCGCCAGCAGCCAAGATCAAGGTCAAGCTTTCTTT | TRBJ1-1 | NA | NA | TRBV4-3
CASSQAGGPYNEQFF | TGCGCCAGCAGCCAAGCGGGAGGGCCATACAATGAGCAGTTCTTC | TRBJ2-1 | TRBD2 | few | TRBV4-3
CSARDQARLYEQYF | TGCAGTGCTAGAGATCAGGCGCGGTTGTACGAGCAGTACTTC | TRBJ2-7 | NA | few | TRBV20-1
CASSRDRTMNTEAFF | TGCGCCAGCAGCCGGGACCGAACAATGAACACTGAAGCTTTCTTT | TRBJ1-1 | NA | few | TRBV4-3
CAWSSGDQETQYF | TGTGCCTGGAGCTCAGGGGATCAAGAGACCCAGTACTTC | TRBJ2-5 | NA | NA | TRBV30
CASSSHRGGANNSPPHF | TGTGCCAGCAGCTCCCATAGGGGAGGAGCCAATAATTCACCCCCCCACTTT | TRBJ1-6 | NA | NA | TRBV7-2
CASRLPGLARNEQYF | TGTGCCAGCAGGCTCCCGGGACTAGCCCGCAATGAGCAGTACTTC | TRBJ2-5 | TRBD2 | NA | TRBV6-2/TRBV6-3
CASTAAGLPYEQYF | TGTGCCAGCACCGCAGCGGGGCTTCCCTACGAGCAGTACTTC | TRBJ2-7 | TRBD2 | NA | TRBV28
CASSLSTGQGLEQYF | TGTGCCAGCAGCTTATCAACGGGACAGGGGCTCGAGCAGTACTTC | TRBJ2-7 | TRBD1 | NA | TRBV7-6
CSVGRAGGTETQYF | TGCAGCGTTGGCCGAGCGGGAGGGACGGAGACCCAGTACTTC | TRBJ2-5 | TRBD2 | many | TRBV29-1
CSARPDSPSTDEQYF | TGCAGTGCTAGACCGGACAGTCCCTCTACCGACGAGCAGTACTTC | TRBJ2-7 | NA | few | TRBV20-1
CASSALGAKNIQYF | TGTGCCAGCAGTGCCTTGGGGGCCAAAAACATTCAGTACTTC | TRBJ2-4 | NA | NA | TRBV28
CASSFPDNEQFF | TGTGCCAGCAGCTTCCCCGACAATGAGCAGTTCTTC | TRBJ2-1 | NA | many | TRBV7-6
CAGTRYDNSPLHF | TGTGCCGGGACCCGGTATGACAATTCACCCCTCCACTTT | TRBJ1-6 | NA | NA | TRBV2
CSVGGGYDYGYTF | TGCAGCGTTGGGGGAGGGTACGACTATGGCTACACCTTC | TRBJ1-2 | NA | few | TRBV29-1
CASSLYRQGASGYTF | TGTGCCAGCAGCTTATATCGGCAGGGGGCGTCTGGCTACACCTTC | TRBJ1-2 | TRBD1 | NA | TRBV7-2
CASSLDGQGGLREQFF | TGCGCCAGCAGCTTGGATGGACAGGGGGGTCTTCGGGAGCAGTTCTTC | TRBJ2-1 | TRBD1 | NA | TRBV5-1
CASSLETSGTNVLTF | TGCGCCAGCAGCTTGGAAACCTCTGGGACCAACGTCCTGACTTTC | TRBJ2-6 | NA | NA | TRBV5-1
CASSLGPSGRAKKPEQYF | TGCGCCAGCAGCTTGGGTCCTAGCGGGAGGGCCAAAAAGCCCGAGCAGTACTTC | TRBJ2-7 | TRBD2 | few | TRBV5-1
CASSSALAKRHHEQYF | TGTGCCAGCAGTTCTGCGCTAGCGAAGCGCCACCATGAGCAGTACTTC | TRBJ2-5 | NA | NA | TRBV28
CASSLTEGYGYTF | TGTGCCAGCAGCTTGACCGAGGGTTATGGCTACACCTTC | TRBJ1-2 | NA | few | TRBV7-3
CASSLVTSGTKSYEQYF | TGTGCCAGCAGCTTGGTGACTAGCGGGACCAAATCCTACGAGCAGTACTTC | TRBJ2-7 | TRBD2 | few | TRBV7-2
CASSSEHLATNEKLFF | TGTGCCAGCAGTTCTGAACACCTCGCAACTAATGAAAAACTGTTTTTT | TRBJ1-4 | NA | once | TRBV27